This T cell receptor beta chain was identified in a study of T cells in Graves' hyperthyroidism and ophthalmopathy. The CDR3 is 12 residues long. V was trimmed by 1 base and J by 12 bases, leaving 13 bases between them. Germline CDR1 and CDR2: GTSNPN and SVGIG (reference sequence). This clonotype was counted ten times or more. RNA transcripts served as the template for amplifying TCR beta CDR3 regions. When the TCR CDR3 underwent first-round RT-PCR, the HTBI primer set was used. TCRdb re-called the multiplex PCR reads with MiXCR, one entry per CDR3 protein. Of hundreds of thousands of distinct CDR3 sequences in the sample, 11% to 15% are singletons; the top ten hold 9.5% to 13%.

Sequenced input: blood. The TCR originated in a woman between 18 and 29 years old with Graves' hyperthyroidism. The chain recombines TRBV30 with TRBJ2-1; D gene uncertain. In DNA form, the CDR3 reads TGTGCCTGGAGTGCCTTAAGTTCGGCGCAGTTCTTC. Translation gives CAWSALSSAQFF.